This T cell receptor (beta chain) was sequenced during a study of sequential checkpoint blockade in melanoma. The wider study: Each arm's sequence ended with maintenance nivolumab.

Treatment given: randomized to nivolumab then ipilimumab (arm A) or the reverse (arm B). Live CD3+CD8+ CD19− CD56− cells were sorted from PBMCs. Per the germline V gene, CDR1 is KGHSH and CDR2 is LQKENI. The CDR3 contains 15 residues. The data were produced by immunoSEQ multiplex PCR, yet TCRdb's version contains in-frame clones alone and is incomplete. The table records 7,000 to 8,500 clones, 50% to 75% of them present only once. Source: CD8+ T cells sorted from blood (inferred from file names), taken from a patient given nivolumab and ipilimumab in sequence. V gene TRBV18 combines with J gene TRBJ2-5, with a weak D call TRBD2 (5 bases). The DNA end lines up better with TRBJ2-7; the J call may be wrong. The receptor's source is a human donor with melanoma. In DNA, the CDR3 is TGTGCCAGCTCACCCACGGGAAGCTACCACTACGAGCAGTACTTC. Protein: CASSPTGSYHYEQYF.